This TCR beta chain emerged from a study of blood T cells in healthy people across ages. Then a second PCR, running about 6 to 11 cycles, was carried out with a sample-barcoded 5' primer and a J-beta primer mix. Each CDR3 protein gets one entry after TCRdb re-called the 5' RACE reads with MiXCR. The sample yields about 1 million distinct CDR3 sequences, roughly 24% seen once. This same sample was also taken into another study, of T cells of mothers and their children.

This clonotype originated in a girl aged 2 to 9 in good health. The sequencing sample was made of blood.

CDR3 region: CASGLEGEQFF. In DNA form, the CDR3 reads TGTGCTAGTGGTCTGGAGGGTGAGCAGTTCTTC. V and J are TRBV12-5 and TRBJ2-1; maybe TRBD2 (6 bases). CDR1 LGHNT and CDR2 FRNRAP come from the germline V gene. The CDR3 runs to 11 residues. V lost 5 bases to trimming and J lost 9 bases, with 8 bases between them.